This T cell receptor (beta chain) was found in a study of OX40 agonist ivuxolimab in advanced cancers. For the study in its entirety: The costimulatory receptor OX40 (CD134) was targeted by ivuxolimab, a fully human IgG2 agonistic monoclonal antibody. Patients were allowed to have had prior anti-PD-1, anti-PD-L1 or anti-CTLA-4 therapy, and approximately 40% of the dose-escalation patients had been treated with checkpoint inhibitors. Intravenous ivuxolimab was administered to patients every 2 weeks at six dose levels: 0.01, 0.1, 0.3, 1.5, 3 and 10 mg/kg. The paper reports the monotherapy dose-escalation portion (N of about 47 patients) of the phase I ivuxolimab trial. In the dose-escalation cohort, approximately 82% of patients were male, and the mean age was roughly 60 years with a range of about 20 to 80. Peripheral TCRbeta sequencing was intended to test whether TCR sequence diversity was altered and clonal T-cell expansion was caused by ivuxolimab. Of the approximately 54 patients in dose escalation, some 20 had hepatocellular carcinoma, some 15 had melanoma, 9 had renal cell carcinoma and 9 had head and neck cancer. Partial responses occurred in three dose-escalation patients: two with cutaneous melanoma and one with hepatocellular carcinoma. Beyond this particular receptor, the publication reports: Low levels of normalized T-cell clonal expansion were also seen in some patients who did not respond. The antigen specificity of the peripheral T cells that underwent clonal expansion was not determined. Partial responders in the 0.1-3.0 mg/kg groups had among the lowest normalized peripheral clonal expansion, especially among CD8+ T cells. At doses of 0.1 to 3.0 mg/kg, clonal expansion of both CD4+ and CD8+ T cells in blood was seen between baseline and week 6. After ivuxolimab, CD8+ T cells had more expanded clones than CD4+ T cells on average.

This clone was detected only once. Its antigen has not been determined. The input lacks base qualities; no much larger clone sits a single base away. Genomic DNA was isolated from the sorted cells so that the TCRbeta CDR3 region could be sequenced. The immunoSEQ Assay was used to sequence the TCRbeta CDR3 regions. Here the immuneACCESS table is served through TCRdb, limited to in-frame sequences with V and J called. Missing clones are a known gap in these copies; in checked studies unresolved V genes cover under half, and the rest lacks a known reason. This sample comprises some 46,000 clones, 80% to 90% of them detected only once. Of the sample, 12% is held by the ten largest clones. V and J are truncated by 6 bases and 3 bases respectively, leaving an intervening sequence of 12 bases. CDR1 and CDR2 are drawn from the germline V gene: MNHEY, SVGAGI. The CDR3 measures 13 amino acids from cysteine to phenylalanine. Just CDR3 DNA is preserved here, 39 bases in frame from base 1.

Patients with autoimmune disease history or receiving systemic immunosuppression were excluded from the trial. Peripheral blood for TCR sequencing was collected from all dose cohorts at baseline, on cycle 4 day 1, and on cycle 7 day 1. The samples were drawn from a first-in-human, open-label, multicenter phase I dose-escalation trial of ivuxolimab. Adults with locally advanced or metastatic head and neck squamous cell, hepatocellular, melanoma or renal cell carcinoma were enrolled in the trial. CD4+ and CD8+ T cells were sorted separately from peripheral blood before TCR sequencing. The receptor was derived from an adult with an advanced solid tumor such as melanoma, head and neck, liver or kidney cancer. The sequence joins TRBV6-5 to TRBJ2-7; TRBD1 is a possible D gene, resting on 5 matching bases. Here the sequenced sample was CD4+ or CD8+ T cells sorted from blood, taken in a trial of the OX40 agonist ivuxolimab. The CDR3: CASRKIGVYEQYF. The base sequence is TGTGCCAGCAGGAAGATAGGGGTCTACGAGCAGTACTTC.